These 21 T cell receptor beta chains were sequenced from one sample in a study of response to subunit inactivated influenza vaccine. A single record per CDR3 protein comes from TCRdb applying MiXCR to the RT-PCR reads. This table has hundreds of thousands of distinct CDR3 sequences, 15% to 18% appearing once. The starting material was PBMCs from blood, obtained 12 days after vaccination. These receptors all come from a man between 45 and 60 years old who received an inactivated influenza vaccine.

There are a few counts of this clonotype. This chain links TRBV12-3 or TRBV12-4 with TRBJ2-1; D remains unclear. Between the trimmed V and J ends, which lost 3 bases and 0 bases, there was a span of 6 bases. The CDR3 is made up of 14 amino acids. The CDR3 nucleotides read TGTGCCAGCAGTTTGACGCTCTCCTACAATGAGCAGTTCTTC. The encoded protein is CASSLTLSYNEQFF.

This clonotype has more than one count but fewer than ten. The rearrangement links TRBV11-2 to TRBJ2-5; possible D gene TRBD1, 6 bases. Deletions cut 5 bases from V and 2 bases from J, with 27 bases between. This CDR3 contains 19 residues. CDR1 and CDR2 (germline): SGHAT, FQNNGV. Written as DNA, the CDR3 is TGTGCCAGCAGCCTGAGGTCGGTAGGGGGTAGAGAGAGGCAAGAGACCCAGTACTTC. Translated: CASSLRSVGGRERQETQYF.

The rearrangement uses TRBV10-3 and TRBJ2-2; no clear D. CDR3 size: 14 residues. Trimming left V 7 bases short and J 1 base short, with 10 bases between. CDR1 and CDR2 from the germline V gene are ENHRY and SYGVKD. The CDR3: CAITNPGNTGELFF. The CDR3 coding sequence is TGTGCCATCACTAATCCAGGGAACACCGGGGAGCTGTTTTTT.

V and J are TRBV6-2 or TRBV6-3 and TRBJ2-1; the D gene is possibly TRBD2 (6 bases). The CDR3 consists of 17 residues. Looked up from germline, CDR1 is MNHEY and CDR2 is SVGEGT. V was shortened by 5 bases and J by 0 bases, with 17 bases between the two germline ends. As DNA, the CDR3 is TGTGCCAGCAGTCCACTCGCGGGGAAAAGCTCCTACAATGAGCAGTTCTTC. It encodes CASSPLAGKSSYNEQFF.

This clonotype was seen only once. The chain links TRBV28 to TRBJ2-7; D call uncertain. The CDR3 extends over 14 amino acids. Germline V CDR1 and CDR2: MDHEN, SYDVKM. V lost 2 bases and J 2 bases, leaving 10 bases between the germline ends. The CDR3 DNA sequence: TGTGCCAGCAGTTTAACACGCCCACCCTACGAGCAGTACTTC. Translation: CASSLTRPPYEQYF.

The genes are TRBV6-4 and TRBJ2-7; D tentatively fits TRBD1 or TRBD2 (5 bases each). Trimming took off 7 bases at V and 1 base at J, with 26 bases between the two ends. Germline V gene data show CDR1 as MRHNA and CDR2 as SNTAGT. The CDR3 contains 18 residues. CDR3 sequence: CASTDSGTVFSGSYEQYF. CDR3 in DNA: TGTGCCAGCACAGACTCCGGGACCGTCTTTTCGGGATCCTACGAGCAGTACTTC.

This rearrangement joins TRBV28 to TRBJ2-7; tentative D call: TRBD1 (5 bases). This CDR3 is built from 15 residues. V lost 6 bases and J 0 bases, leaving 15 bases between the germline ends. Germline lookup yields CDR1 MDHEN and CDR2 SYDVKM. The CDR3 DNA reads TGTGCCAGCAGCTTCAGGGCCGAATTCTCCTACGAGCAGTACTTC. Amino acids: CASSFRAEFSYEQYF.

Only a few counts were recorded for this clonotype. The CDR3 loop reads CASSQDGGRNTQYF. The CDR3 DNA sequence: TGTGCCAGCAGCCAAGACGGGGGCCGGAATACGCAGTATTTT. V usage is TRBV3-1 and J usage is TRBJ2-3, with D perhaps TRBD1 or TRBD2 (6 bases each). In germline, CDR1 is LGHDT, CDR2 YNNKEL (reference sequence). The CDR3 is 14 residues long. The ends were cut back, 0 bases at V and 7 bases at J, with 11 bases in the middle.

This clonotype has at least ten counts. CDR3 protein: CASQETAGGFEQFF. CDR3 in DNA: TGCGCCAGCCAAGAGACGGCAGGGGGCTTTGAGCAGTTCTTC. The chain joins TRBV5-1 to TRBJ2-1, with 8 bases matching TRBD1. CDR3 length: 14 amino acids. Germline CDR1 and CDR2: SGHRS and YFSETQ. J lost 9 bases, V lost 7 bases, and 12 bases had no gene match.

This clonotype was counted a few times. The genes are TRBV7-9 and TRBJ2-3; D may be TRBD2 (6 bases). V lost 5 bases to trimming and J lost 7 bases, with 19 bases between them. CDR1 and CDR2 from the germline V gene are SEHNR and FQNEAQ (reference sequence). The CDR3 runs to 15 residues. CDR3: CASSPTWDLPYTQYF. The DNA for the CDR3 is TGTGCCAGCAGCCCGACTTGGGACTTACCGTATACGCAGTATTTT. Full variable domain (rest looked up from reference TRBV7-9 and TRBJ2-3): DTGVSQNPRHKITKRGQNVTFRCDPISEHNRLYWYRQTLGQGPEFLTYFQNEAQLEKSRLLSDRFSAERPKGSFSTLEIQRTEQGDSAMYLCASSPTWDLPYTQYFGPGTRLTVL.

The chain carries TRBV25-1 and TRBJ2-2; no definite D call. The CDR3 runs to 14 residues. Germline CDR1 reads MGHDK; CDR2 reads SYGVNS. V shed 4 bases and J shed 2 bases, with 8 bases lying between them. The CDR3 region has the DNA TGTGCCAGCAGTGTTAGGAGCAACACCGGGGAGCTGTTTTTT. This codes for CASSVRSNTGELFF.

This clonotype turned up a few times. The chain employs TRBV5-1 and TRBJ2-5; 14 nucleotides align to TRBD2. The CDR3 covers 16 residues. Germline V gives CDR1 SGHRS, CDR2 YFSETQ. V shed 2 bases and J 1 base; nucleotides not matched to a gene: 1. CDR3 residues: CASSFGTSGSQETQYF. The CDR3 DNA reads as TGCGCCAGCAGCTTCGGGACTAGCGGGAGCCAAGAGACCCAGTACTTC.

CDR3 sequence: CAISGQQQETQYF. CDR3 in DNA: TGTGCCATCAGTGGACAGCAGCAAGAGACCCAGTACTTC. The genes are TRBV10-3 and TRBJ2-5, with D perhaps TRBD1 (5 bases). Germline lookup yields CDR1 ENHRY and CDR2 SYGVKD. Trimming removed 4 bases from V and 2 bases from J, with 8 bases in between. This CDR3 is 13 amino acids long.

The sample holds a few counts of this clonotype. The chain joins TRBV12-3 or TRBV12-4 to TRBJ1-2, with D possibly TRBD1 on 5 matching bases. The CDR3 is 16 amino acids. The ends were cut back, 6 bases at V and 0 bases at J, with 17 bases in the middle. This chain's CDR3 is CASSPGTLRANYGYTF. CDR3 sequence (DNA): TGTGCCAGCAGCCCCGGGACGCTTAGAGCTAACTATGGCTACACCTTC.

This chain links TRBV5-1 with TRBJ2-1; D might be TRBD2 (8 bases). There are 16 residues in the CDR3. V lost 4 bases and J lost 7, with 21 bases in between. Germline V gives CDR1 SGHRS, CDR2 YFSETQ. The CDR3 reads CASSPGGTAARNEQFF. In DNA, the CDR3 is TGCGCCAGCAGCCCGGGGGGGACAGCGGCTCGTAATGAGCAGTTCTTC.

This clonotype was counted many times. J is TRBJ2-1 and V is TRBV5-1; perhaps TRBD1 as D (5 bases). Germline V gene lookup returns CDR1 SGHRS and CDR2 YFSETQ. Trimming removed 0 bases at V and 4 bases at J, with 11 bases between. This CDR3 contains 15 residues. CDR3 protein: CASSLEAREYNEQFF. As DNA, the CDR3 is TGCGCCAGCAGCTTGGAGGCCAGGGAATACAATGAGCAGTTCTTC.

DNA for the CDR3: TGTGCCTGGAGTCGAGATCCCTCTGGGGCCAACGTCCTGACTTTC. This sequence encodes CAWSRDPSGANVLTF. The V call is TRBV30, the J call TRBJ2-6; D uncertain. The germline V and J ends were trimmed by 2 bases and 0 bases, with 8 bases remaining between them. This CDR3 spans 15 amino acids. The V gene's germline CDR1 is GTSNPN and CDR2 SVGIG (reference sequence).

The rearrangement joins TRBV19 to TRBJ2-1, with 10 bases aligning to TRBD2. This CDR3 spans 15 amino acids. In germline, CDR1 is LNHDA, CDR2 SQIVND (reference sequence). V lost 4 bases and J lost 1; bases outside the gene matches: 1. The CDR3 sequence is CASSKTSGSYNEQFF. The CDR3 DNA follows: TGTGCCAGTAGTAAGACTAGCGGGTCCTACAATGAGCAGTTCTTC.

DNA of the CDR3: TGTGCCAGCAGTTATTCCCGGGACGTTGCCTACAATGAGCAGTTCTTC. As protein: CASSYSRDVAYNEQFF. The J gene is TRBJ2-1, the V gene TRBV6-5; tentatively, D is TRBD1 or TRBD2 (5 bases each). The CDR3 extends over 16 amino acids. Germline V gene sequence: CDR1 MNHEY, CDR2 SVGAGI. V lost 3 bases and J 2 bases, leaving 14 bases between the germline ends.

This clonotype appeared once. J is TRBJ2-1 and V is TRBV4-3, with a weak D call TRBD2 (5 bases). The germline V gene has CDR1 LGHNA and CDR2 YSLEER. The CDR3 covers 16 residues. V shed 3 bases and J shed 3 bases, with 15 bases lying between them. The CDR3 nucleotides read TGCGCCAGCAGCCAGGCGACGGGATCCATCTACAATGAGCAGTTCTTC. Its protein product is CASSQATGSIYNEQFF.

The rearrangement uses TRBV28 and TRBJ2-5; 8 bases are shared with TRBD2. The CDR3 is 19 amino acids. Germline V gene sequence: CDR1 MDHEN, CDR2 SYDVKM. Trimming at V came to 1 base and at J to 1 base, leaving 14 bases not matched to a gene. The CDR3 DNA follows: TGTGCCAGCAGTTTATATTCAGGGTGGGGACTAGATTCCCAAGAGACCCAGTACTTC. It codes for CASSLYSGWGLDSQETQYF.